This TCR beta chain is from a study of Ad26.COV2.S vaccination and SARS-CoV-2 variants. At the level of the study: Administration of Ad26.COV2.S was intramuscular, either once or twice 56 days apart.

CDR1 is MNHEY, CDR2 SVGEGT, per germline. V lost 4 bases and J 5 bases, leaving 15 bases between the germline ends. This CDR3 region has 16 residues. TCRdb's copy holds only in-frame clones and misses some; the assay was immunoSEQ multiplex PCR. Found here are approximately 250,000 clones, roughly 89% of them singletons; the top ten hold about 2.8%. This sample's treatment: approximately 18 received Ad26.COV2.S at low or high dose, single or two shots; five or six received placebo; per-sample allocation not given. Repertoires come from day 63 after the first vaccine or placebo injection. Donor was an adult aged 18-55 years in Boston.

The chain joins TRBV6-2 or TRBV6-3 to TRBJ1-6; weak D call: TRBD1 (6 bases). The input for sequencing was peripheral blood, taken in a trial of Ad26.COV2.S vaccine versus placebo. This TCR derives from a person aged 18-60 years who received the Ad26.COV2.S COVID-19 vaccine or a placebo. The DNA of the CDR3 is TGTGCCAGCAGTTCCTCAAGGACAGCAGATAATTCACCCCTCCACTTT. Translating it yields CASSSSRTADNSPLHF.